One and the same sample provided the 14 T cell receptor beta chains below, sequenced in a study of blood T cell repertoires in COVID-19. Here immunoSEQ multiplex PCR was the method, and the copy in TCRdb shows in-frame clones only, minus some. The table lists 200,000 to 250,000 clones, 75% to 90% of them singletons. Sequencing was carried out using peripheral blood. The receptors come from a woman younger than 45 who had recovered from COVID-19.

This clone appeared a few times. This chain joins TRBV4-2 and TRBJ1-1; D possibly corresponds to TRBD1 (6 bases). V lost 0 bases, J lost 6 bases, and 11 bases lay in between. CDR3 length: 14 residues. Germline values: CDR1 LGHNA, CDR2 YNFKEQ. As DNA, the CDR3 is TGTGCCAGCAGCCAAGAAAGGGGGATCTCTGAAGCTTTCTTT. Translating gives CASSQERGISEAFF.

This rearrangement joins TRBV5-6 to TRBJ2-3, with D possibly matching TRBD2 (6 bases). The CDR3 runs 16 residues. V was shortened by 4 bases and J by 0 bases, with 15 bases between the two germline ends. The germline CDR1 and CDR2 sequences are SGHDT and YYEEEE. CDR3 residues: CASSPLRGASTDTQYF. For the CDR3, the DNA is TGTGCCAGCAGCCCCCTTCGCGGGGCGAGCACAGATACGCAGTATTTT. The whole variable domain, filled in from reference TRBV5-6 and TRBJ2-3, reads DAGVTQSPTHLIKTRGQQVTLRCSPKSGHDTVSWYQQALGQGPQFIFQYYEEEERQRGNFPDRFSGHQFPNYSSELNVNALLLGDSALYLCASSPLRGASTDTQYFGPGTRLTVL.

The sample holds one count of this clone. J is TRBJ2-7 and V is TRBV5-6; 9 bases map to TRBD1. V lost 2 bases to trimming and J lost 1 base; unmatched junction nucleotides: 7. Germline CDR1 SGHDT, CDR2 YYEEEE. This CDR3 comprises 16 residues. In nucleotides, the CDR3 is TGTGCCAGCAGCTTAACCGGGACAGGGCCATCCTACGAGCAGTACTTC. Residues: CASSLTGTGPSYEQYF. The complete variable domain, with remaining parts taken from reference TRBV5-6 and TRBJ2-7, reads DAGVTQSPTHLIKTRGQQVTLRCSPKSGHDTVSWYQQALGQGPQFIFQYYEEEERQRGNFPDRFSGHQFPNYSSELNVNALLLGDSALYLCASSLTGTGPSYEQYFGPGTRLTVT.

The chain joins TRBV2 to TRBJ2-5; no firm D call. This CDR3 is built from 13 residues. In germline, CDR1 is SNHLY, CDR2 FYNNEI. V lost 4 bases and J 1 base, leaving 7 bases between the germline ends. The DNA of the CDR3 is TGTGCCAGCAGTGTCCCATTCCAAGAGACCCAGTACTTC. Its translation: CASSVPFQETQYF.

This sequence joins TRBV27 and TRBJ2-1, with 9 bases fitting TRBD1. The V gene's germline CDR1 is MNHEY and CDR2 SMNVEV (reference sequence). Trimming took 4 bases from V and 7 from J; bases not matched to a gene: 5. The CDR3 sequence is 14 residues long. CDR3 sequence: CASSSGTGRNEQFF. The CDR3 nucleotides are TGTGCCAGCAGTTCAGGGACAGGGCGTAATGAGCAGTTCTTC.

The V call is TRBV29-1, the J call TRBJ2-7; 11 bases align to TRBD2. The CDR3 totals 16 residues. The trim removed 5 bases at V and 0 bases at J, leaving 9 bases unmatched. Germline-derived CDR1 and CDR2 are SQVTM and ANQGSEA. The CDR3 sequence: CSVSTGTSGNSYEQYF. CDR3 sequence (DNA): TGCAGCGTTTCTACCGGGACTAGCGGTAACTCCTACGAGCAGTACTTC.

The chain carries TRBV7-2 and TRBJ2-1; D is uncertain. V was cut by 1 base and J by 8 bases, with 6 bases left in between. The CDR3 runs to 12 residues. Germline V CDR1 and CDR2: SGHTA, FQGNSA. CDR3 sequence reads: CASSLVPYEQFF. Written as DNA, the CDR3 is TGTGCCAGCAGCTTAGTCCCCTATGAGCAGTTCTTC.

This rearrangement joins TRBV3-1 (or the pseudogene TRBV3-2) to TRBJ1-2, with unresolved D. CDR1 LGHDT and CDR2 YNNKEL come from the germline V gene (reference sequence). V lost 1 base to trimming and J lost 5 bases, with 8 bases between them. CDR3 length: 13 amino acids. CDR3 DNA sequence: TGTGCCAGCAGCCAAGGTAGGAGGTATGGCTACACCTTC. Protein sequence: CASSQGRRYGYTF.

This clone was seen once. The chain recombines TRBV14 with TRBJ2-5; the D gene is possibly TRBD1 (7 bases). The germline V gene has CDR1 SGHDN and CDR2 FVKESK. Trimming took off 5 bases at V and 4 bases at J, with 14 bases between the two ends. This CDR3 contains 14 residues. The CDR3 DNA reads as TGTGCCAGCAGCTGGGGGGACAGTGGAGAGACCCAGTACTTC. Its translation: CASSWGDSGETQYF. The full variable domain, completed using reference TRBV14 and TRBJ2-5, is EAGVTQFPSHSVIEKGQTVTLRCDPISGHDNLYWYRRVMGKEIKFLLHFVKESKQDESGMPNNRFLAERTGGTYSTLKVQPAELEDSGVYFCASSWGDSGETQYFGPGTRLLVL.

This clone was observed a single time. CDR3: CASSSLWGSGGNTGELFF. The CDR3 nucleotides read TGTGCCAGCAGCTCCCTATGGGGTAGCGGGGGGAACACCGGGGAGCTGTTTTTT. The rearrangement uses TRBV2 and TRBJ2-2, with 9 bases fitting TRBD2. J was trimmed by 1 base and V by 6 bases; bases with no gene match: 12. This CDR3 has 18 residues. Germline-derived CDR1 and CDR2 are SNHLY and FYNNEI.

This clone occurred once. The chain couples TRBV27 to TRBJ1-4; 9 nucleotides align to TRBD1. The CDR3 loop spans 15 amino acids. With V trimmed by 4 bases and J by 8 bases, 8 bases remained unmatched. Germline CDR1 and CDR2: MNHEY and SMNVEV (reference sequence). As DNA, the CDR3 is TGTGCCAGCAGTTCCCCGGACAGGGGAAACGAAAAACTGTTTTTT. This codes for CASSSPDRGNEKLFF. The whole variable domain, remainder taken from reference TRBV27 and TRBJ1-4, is EAQVTQNPRYLITVTGKKLTVTCSQNMNHEYMSWYRQDPGLGLRQIYYSMNVEVTDKGDVPEGYKVSRKEKRNFPLILESPSPNQTSLYFCASSSPDRGNEKLFFGSGTQLSVL.

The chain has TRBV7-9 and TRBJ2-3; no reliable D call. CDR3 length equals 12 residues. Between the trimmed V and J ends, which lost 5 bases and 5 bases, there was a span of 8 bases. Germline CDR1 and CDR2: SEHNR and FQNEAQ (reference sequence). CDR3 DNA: TGTGCCAGCAGCCCCCCGGGAGATACGCAGTATTTT. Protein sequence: CASSPPGDTQYF.

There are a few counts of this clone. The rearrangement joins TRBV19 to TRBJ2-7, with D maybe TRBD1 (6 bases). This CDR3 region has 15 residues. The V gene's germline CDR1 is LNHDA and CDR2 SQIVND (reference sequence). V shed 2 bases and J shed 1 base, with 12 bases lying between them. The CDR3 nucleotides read TGTGCCAGTAGTATACAGGGGCCAGGGTCCTACGAGCAGTACTTC. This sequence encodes CASSIQGPGSYEQYF.

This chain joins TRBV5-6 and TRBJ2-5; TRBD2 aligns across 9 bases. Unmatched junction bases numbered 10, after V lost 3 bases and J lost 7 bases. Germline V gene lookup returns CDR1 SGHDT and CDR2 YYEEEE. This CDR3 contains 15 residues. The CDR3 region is CASSSKGTSNPTQYF. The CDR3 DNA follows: TGTGCCAGCAGCTCTAAGGGGACTAGCAACCCGACCCAGTACTTC.